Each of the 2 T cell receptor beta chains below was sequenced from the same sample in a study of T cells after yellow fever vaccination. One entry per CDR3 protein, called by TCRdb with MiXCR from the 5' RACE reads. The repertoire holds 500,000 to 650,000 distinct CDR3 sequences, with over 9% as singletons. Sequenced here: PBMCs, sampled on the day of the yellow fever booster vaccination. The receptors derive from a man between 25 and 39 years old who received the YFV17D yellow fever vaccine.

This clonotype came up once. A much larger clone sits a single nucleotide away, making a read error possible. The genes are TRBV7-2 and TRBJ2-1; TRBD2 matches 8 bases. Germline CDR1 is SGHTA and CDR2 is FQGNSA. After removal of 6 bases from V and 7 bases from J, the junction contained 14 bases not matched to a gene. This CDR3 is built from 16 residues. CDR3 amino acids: CASRRSGTRGSNEQFF. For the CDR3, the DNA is TGTGCCAGCAGACGCTCCGGGACTAGGGGGAGTAATGAGCAGTTCTTC.

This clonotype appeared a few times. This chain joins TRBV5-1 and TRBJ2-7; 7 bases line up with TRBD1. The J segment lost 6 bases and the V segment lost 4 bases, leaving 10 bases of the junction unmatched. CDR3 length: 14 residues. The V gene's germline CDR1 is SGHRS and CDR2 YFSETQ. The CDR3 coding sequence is TGCGCCAGCAGCAACCCCCGGGACAGAGTCGAGCAGTACTTC. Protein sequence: CASSNPRDRVEQYF.